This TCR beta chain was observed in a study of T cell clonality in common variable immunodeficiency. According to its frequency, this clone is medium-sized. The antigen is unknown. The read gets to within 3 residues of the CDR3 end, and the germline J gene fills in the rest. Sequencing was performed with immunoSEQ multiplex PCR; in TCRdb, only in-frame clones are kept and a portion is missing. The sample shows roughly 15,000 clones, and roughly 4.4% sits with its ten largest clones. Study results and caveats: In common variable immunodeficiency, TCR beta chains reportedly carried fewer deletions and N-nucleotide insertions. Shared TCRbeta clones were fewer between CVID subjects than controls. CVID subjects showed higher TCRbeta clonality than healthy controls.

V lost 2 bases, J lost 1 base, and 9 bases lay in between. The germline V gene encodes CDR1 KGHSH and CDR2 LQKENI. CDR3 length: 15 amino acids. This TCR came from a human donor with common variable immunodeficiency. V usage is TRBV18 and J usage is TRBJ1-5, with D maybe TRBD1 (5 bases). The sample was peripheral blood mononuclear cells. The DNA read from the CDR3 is TGTGCCAGCTCACCAAGGGGAACGAGCAATCAGCCC. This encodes CASSPRGTSNQP. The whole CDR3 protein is CASSPRGTSNQPQHF. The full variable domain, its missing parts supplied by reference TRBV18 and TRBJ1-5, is NAGVMQNPRHLVRRRGQEARLRCSPMKGHSHVYWYRQLPEEGLKFMVYLQKENIIDESGMPKERFSAEFPKEGPSILRIQQVVRGDSAAYFCASSPRGTSNQPQHFGDGTRLSIL.